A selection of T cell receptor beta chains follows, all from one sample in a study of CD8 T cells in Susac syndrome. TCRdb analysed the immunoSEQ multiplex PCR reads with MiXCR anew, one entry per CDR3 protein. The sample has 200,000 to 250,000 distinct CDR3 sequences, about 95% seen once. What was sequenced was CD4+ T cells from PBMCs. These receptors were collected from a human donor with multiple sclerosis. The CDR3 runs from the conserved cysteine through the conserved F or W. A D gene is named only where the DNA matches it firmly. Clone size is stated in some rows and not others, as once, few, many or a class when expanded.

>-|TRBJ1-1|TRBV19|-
CASSMGTPGAFF
TGTGCCAGTAGTATGGGGACTCCTGGGGCTTTCTTT
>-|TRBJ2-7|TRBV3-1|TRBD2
CASSQGTSANTYEQYF
TGTGCCAGCAGCCAGGGTACTAGCGCGAACACCTACGAGCAGTACTTC
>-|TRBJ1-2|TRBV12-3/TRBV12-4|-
CASSFAWDTNYGYTF
TGTGCCAGCAGTTTTGCTTGGGACACCAACTATGGCTACACCTTC
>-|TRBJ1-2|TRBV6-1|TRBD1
CASSEAQGGSGYGYTF
TGTGCCAGCAGTGAAGCGCAGGGGGGGAGCGGCTATGGCTACACCTTC
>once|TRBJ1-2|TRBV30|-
CAWSGTRDGGYTF
TGTGCCTGGAGTGGAACCCGGGACGGTGGCTACACCTTC
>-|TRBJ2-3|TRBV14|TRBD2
CASGPAGRDTQYF
TGTGCCAGCGGCCCAGCGGGGCGGGATACGCAGTATTTT
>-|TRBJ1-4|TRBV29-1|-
CSTTGPFGEKLFF
TGCAGCACAACAGGGCCCTTTGGTGAAAAACTGTTTTTT
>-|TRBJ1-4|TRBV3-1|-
CASSQAGQILKLFF
TGTGCCAGCAGCCAAGCCGGTCAAATCTTAAAACTGTTTTTT
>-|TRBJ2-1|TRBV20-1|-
CSASVRSMAYNEQFF
TGCAGTGCTAGTGTCCGTAGTATGGCGTACAATGAGCAGTTCTTC
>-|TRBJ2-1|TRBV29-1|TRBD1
CSVGDRGEFF
TGCAGCGTTGGGGACAGGGGGGAGTTCTTC
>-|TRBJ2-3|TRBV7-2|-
CASRKGVATDTQYF
TGTGCCAGCCGGAAGGGAGTCGCCACAGATACGCAGTATTTT
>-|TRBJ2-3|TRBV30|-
CAWSRRESSTDTQYF
TGTGCCTGGAGTCGTCGAGAATCTAGCACAGATACGCAGTATTTT
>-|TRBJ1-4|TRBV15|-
CATSRALGRMNEKLFF
TGTGCCACCAGCAGGGCACTAGGACGGATGAATGAAAAACTGTTTTTT
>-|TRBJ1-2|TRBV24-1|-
CATSDSDSYGYTF
TGTGCCACCAGTGACAGCGACAGCTATGGCTACACCTTC
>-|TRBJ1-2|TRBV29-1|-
CSSLALTEGGYTF
TGCAGCTCACTGGCATTAACGGAGGGTGGCTACACCTTC
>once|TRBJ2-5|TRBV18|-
CASSPPVQETQYF
TGTGCCAGCTCACCACCGGTACAAGAGACCCAGTACTTC
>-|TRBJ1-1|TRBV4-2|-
CASSQEFDLNTEAFF
TGTGCCAGCAGCCAAGAGTTCGACCTTAACACTGAAGCTTTCTTT
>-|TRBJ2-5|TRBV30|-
CAWRRATHQETQYF
TGTGCCTGGAGGCGGGCGACACACCAAGAGACCCAGTACTTC
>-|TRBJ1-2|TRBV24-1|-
CATSDAHNYGYTF
TGTGCCACCAGCGATGCCCATAACTATGGCTACACCTTC
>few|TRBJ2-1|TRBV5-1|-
CASSLGGGYNEQFF
TGCGCCAGCAGCTTGGGGGGCGGATACAATGAGCAGTTCTTC
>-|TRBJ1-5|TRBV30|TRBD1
CAWDRGANQPQHF
TGTGCCTGGGACAGGGGCGCCAATCAGCCCCAGCATTTT
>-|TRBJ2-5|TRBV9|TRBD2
CASSSHPSGGQETQYF
TGTGCCAGCAGCTCCCACCCTAGCGGGGGCCAAGAGACCCAGTACTTC
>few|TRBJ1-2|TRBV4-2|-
CASSQEGVGLEGYTF
TGTGCCAGCAGCCAAGAGGGCGTAGGTTTGGAGGGCTACACCTTC
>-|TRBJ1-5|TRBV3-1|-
CASSQAGAGSNQPQHF
TGTGCCAGCAGCCAAGCCGGGGCAGGGAGCAATCAGCCCCAGCATTTT
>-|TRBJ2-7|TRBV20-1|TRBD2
CSALGSGGAYEQYF
TGCAGTGCCCTCGGGAGCGGGGGGGCCTACGAGCAGTACTTC
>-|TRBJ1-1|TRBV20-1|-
CSAKATGRNTEAFF
TGCAGTGCTAAAGCTACAGGGCGGAACACTGAAGCTTTCTTT
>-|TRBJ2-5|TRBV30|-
CAWDQRKVAQYF
TGTGCCTGGGACCAGAGAAAAGTGGCCCAGTACTTC
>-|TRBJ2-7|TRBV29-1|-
CSVNQGIRGEQYF
TGCAGCGTTAATCAGGGAATAAGAGGCGAGCAGTACTTC
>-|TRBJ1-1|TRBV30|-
CAWRVRGNTEAFF
TGTGCCTGGAGGGTCCGAGGGAACACTGAAGCTTTCTTT
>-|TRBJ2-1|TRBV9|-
CASSAFDNEQFF
TGTGCCAGCAGCGCGTTCGACAATGAGCAGTTCTTC
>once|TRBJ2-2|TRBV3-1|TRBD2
CASSPQLAGVTGELFF
TGTGCCAGCAGCCCCCAACTAGCGGGGGTAACCGGGGAGCTGTTTTTT
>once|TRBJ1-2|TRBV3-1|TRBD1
CASSPIRTGRNYGYTF
TGTGCCAGCAGCCCTATCCGGACAGGGCGGAACTATGGCTACACCTTC
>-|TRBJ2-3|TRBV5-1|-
CACGRGQDTQYF
TGCGCCTGCGGAAGGGGCCAAGATACGCAGTATTTT
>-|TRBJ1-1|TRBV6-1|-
CASGREGVPMNTEAFF
TGTGCCAGCGGCCGGGAGGGGGTACCCATGAACACTGAAGCTTTCTTT
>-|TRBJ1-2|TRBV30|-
CAWNAGDYGYTF
TGTGCCTGGAATGCGGGGGACTATGGCTACACCTTC
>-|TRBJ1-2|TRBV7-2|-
CASSLEIPQGSDGYTF
TGTGCCAGCAGCTTAGAGATCCCTCAGGGATCAGATGGCTACACCTTC
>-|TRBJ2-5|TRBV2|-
CASSEGESLAGARGTQYF
TGTGCCAGCAGTGAAGGTGAATCCCTCGCGGGGGCCCGAGGGACCCAGTACTTC
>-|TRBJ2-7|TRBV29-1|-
CSVEEGHEQYF
TGCAGCGTTGAAGAGGGGCACGAGCAGTACTTC
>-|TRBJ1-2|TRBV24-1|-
CATSDSLGYTF
TGTGCCACCAGTGATTCCTTGGGCTACACCTTC
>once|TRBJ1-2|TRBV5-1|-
CASSPWGYGYTF
TGCGCCAGCAGTCCCTGGGGGTATGGCTACACCTTC
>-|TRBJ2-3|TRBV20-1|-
CSARDGIGAYTDTQYF
TGCAGTGCTAGAGATGGGATCGGGGCCTACACAGATACGCAGTATTTT
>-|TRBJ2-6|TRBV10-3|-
CAISESSGANVLTF
TGTGCCATCAGTGAAAGCTCTGGGGCCAACGTCCTGACTTTC